The 18 T cell receptor beta chains given below trace back to one sample, sequenced in a study of CD8 T cells in Susac syndrome. The RNA, 0.5 to 1 ug, was put through reverse transcription using random hexamers. TCRdb re-derived calls from the immunoSEQ multiplex PCR reads in MiXCR, one entry per CDR3 protein. The sample consists of a few hundred thousand distinct CDR3 sequences, roughly nine tenths of them appearing once. Sequencing was carried out using CD8+ T cells from PBMCs. These receptors originate from a human donor with multiple sclerosis.

This chain connects TRBV29-1 to TRBJ2-7; possible D gene TRBD2, 6 bases. The CDR3 is made up of 16 amino acids. Looked up from germline, CDR1 is SQVTM and CDR2 is ANQGSEA. Trimming pared 1 base from V and 2 bases from J, leaving 18 bases between. The CDR3 is CSVEVGWGGGTYEQYF. The CDR3 DNA reads as TGCAGCGTTGAAGTCGGCTGGGGAGGCGGCACCTACGAGCAGTACTTC.

J is TRBJ2-2 and V is TRBV4-1; D is unclear. Trimming shortened V by 8 bases and J by 6 bases, and 10 bases separated the two germline ends. The CDR3 contains 12 residues. Germline V gene lookup returns CDR1 MGHRA and CDR2 YSYEKL. CDR3 in amino acids: CASAPPAGELFF. Here the CDR3 DNA reads TGCGCCAGCGCCCCCCCGGCCGGGGAGCTGTTTTTT.

The gene calls are TRBV5-4 and TRBJ2-7; no definite D call. The germline V gene encodes CDR1 SGHNT and CDR2 YYREEE (reference sequence). The length of the CDR3 is 13 residues. Trimming shortened V by 5 bases and J by 0 bases, and 9 bases separated the two germline ends. The CDR3 nucleotides are TGTGCCAGCAGTATTGATCTCTCCTACGAGCAGTACTTC. This codes for CASSIDLSYEQYF.

J is TRBJ1-2 and V is TRBV13, with a weak D call TRBD1 (6 bases). This CDR3 spans 15 amino acids. Germline V gives CDR1 PRHDT, CDR2 FYEKMQ (reference sequence). Deletions cut 5 bases from V and 2 bases from J, with 15 bases between. DNA of the CDR3: TGTGCCAGCAGCCCCCCTCGGACAGCAAACTATGGCTACACCTTC. Translation: CASSPPRTANYGYTF.

The chain couples TRBV12-3 or TRBV12-4 to TRBJ1-2; D not resolved. The CDR3 covers 13 residues. The V gene lost 0 bases and the J gene lost 4 bases, with 6 bases spanning the gap. This CDR3 reads CASSLARAYGYTF. The CDR3 bases are TGTGCCAGCAGTTTAGCAAGAGCCTATGGCTACACCTTC.

V is TRBV4-2 and J is TRBJ2-4, with D perhaps given as TRBD1 or TRBD2 (6 bases each). The V gene's germline CDR1 is LGHNA and CDR2 YNFKEQ. The CDR3 has 16 residues. Trimming took 1 base from V and 3 from J, leaving 13 bases between them. The CDR3 loop reads CASSQAGGMDKNIQYF. The CDR3 DNA sequence: TGTGCCAGCAGCCAAGCCGGGGGCATGGACAAAAACATTCAGTACTTC.

This chain uses TRBV27 with TRBJ2-1; D is unclear. The germline V gene has CDR1 MNHEY and CDR2 SMNVEV (reference sequence). V lost 4 bases, J lost 12 bases, and 10 bases lay in between. This CDR3 contains 11 residues. The CDR3 loop reads CASSSGPTQFF. The DNA of the CDR3 is TGTGCCAGCAGTTCAGGCCCGACGCAGTTCTTC.

The gene calls are TRBV7-9 and TRBJ2-2; TRBD2 is a possible D gene (6 bases). This CDR3 is built from 16 residues. CDR1 is SEHNR and CDR2 is FQNEAQ in the germline V gene (reference sequence). Between the trimmed V and J ends, which lost 1 base and 2 bases, there was a span of 11 bases. The CDR3 region is CASSLGTGVNTGELFF. Here the CDR3 DNA reads TGTGCCAGCAGCTTAGGAACGGGAGTAAACACCGGGGAGCTGTTTTTT. Full variable domain (remainder filled in from reference TRBV7-9 and TRBJ2-2): DTGVSQNPRHKITKRGQNVTFRCDPISEHNRLYWYRQTLGQGPEFLTYFQNEAQLEKSRLLSDRFSAERPKGSFSTLEIQRTEQGDSAMYLCASSLGTGVNTGELFFGEGSRLTVL.

The CDR3 is CASSEKGEYEQYF. The CDR3 DNA follows: TGTGCCAGCAGCGAAAAAGGGGAGTACGAGCAGTACTTC. This sequence joins TRBV9 and TRBJ2-7; D is tentatively TRBD1 or TRBD2 (5 bases each). The ends were cut back, 3 bases at V and 4 bases at J, with 11 bases in the middle. The CDR3 length is 13 residues. Germline CDR1 reads SGDLS; CDR2 reads YYNGEE.

The chain combines TRBV12-5 with TRBJ1-1; D remains unclear. Looked up from germline, CDR1 is LGHNT and CDR2 is FRNRAP. The CDR3 covers 17 residues. V lost 2 bases and J 6 bases, leaving 22 bases between the germline ends. The CDR3 region is CASGLPLGTSAIPEAFF. CDR3 sequence (DNA): TGTGCTAGTGGTTTGCCCCTGGGCACCTCTGCCATTCCTGAAGCTTTCTTT.

The rearrangement links TRBV19 to TRBJ2-5; D gene ambiguous. Germline CDR1 is LNHDA and CDR2 is SQIVND (reference sequence). V lost 2 bases and J 2 bases, leaving 12 bases between the germline ends. The CDR3 loop spans 15 amino acids. The CDR3 sequence is CASSIRMAPQETQYF. Here the CDR3 DNA reads TGTGCCAGTAGTATAAGAATGGCCCCTCAAGAGACCCAGTACTTC.

The chain carries TRBV5-1 and TRBJ2-1, with D unclear. Germline CDR1 reads SGHRS; CDR2 reads YFSETQ. V was trimmed by 0 bases and J by 10 bases, leaving 8 bases between them. There are 12 residues in the CDR3. Here the CDR3 reads CASSLASAEQFF. The CDR3 DNA is TGCGCCAGCAGCTTGGCGTCAGCCGAGCAGTTCTTC.

The chain employs TRBV6-6 and TRBJ1-2, with D possibly TRBD1 on 5 matching bases. Germline V CDR1 and CDR2: MNHNY, SVGAGI (reference sequence). Trimming left V 8 bases short and J 2 bases short, with 18 bases between. CDR3 length: 15 residues. CDR3 sequence reads: CASGLLGGENYGYTF. CDR3 bases: TGTGCCAGCGGTCTGCTCGGGGGGGAAAACTATGGCTACACCTTC.

The rearrangement uses TRBV6-5 and TRBJ2-7; 7 bases match TRBD2. This CDR3 region has 14 residues. After removal of 6 bases from V and 2 bases from J, the junction contained 7 bases not matched to a gene. Germline CDR1 reads MNHEY; CDR2 reads SVGAGI. CDR3 nucleotides: TGTGCCAGCAGCTTGGGCGGGGGTACCTACGAGCAGTACTTC. Its translation: CASSLGGGTYEQYF.

The J gene is TRBJ2-2, the V gene TRBV28, with D uncertain. Trimming shortened V by 7 bases and J by 7 bases, and 13 bases separated the two germline ends. Germline V lookup: CDR1 MDHEN, CDR2 SYDVKM. This CDR3 is built from 13 residues. The CDR3 DNA follows: TGTGCCAGCACCCAACCGACCGGCGGGGAGCTGTTTTTT. Amino acid sequence: CASTQPTGGELFF.

This chain connects TRBV12-3 or TRBV12-4 to TRBJ2-1; weak D call: TRBD2 (5 bases). The CDR3 is made up of 15 amino acids. The V and J ends lost 5 bases and 8 bases respectively, with 19 bases between them. CDR3 nucleotide sequence: TGTGCCAGCAGTCCCGAGGGAACCCCCCTCCATGAGCAGTTCTTC. This sequence encodes CASSPEGTPLHEQFF.

The chain has TRBV29-1 and TRBJ2-1; a possible D gene is TRBD1 (6 bases). In germline, CDR1 is SQVTM, CDR2 ANQGSEA. V lost 3 bases and J 3 bases, leaving 12 bases between the germline ends. This CDR3 contains 14 residues. The CDR3: CSVDRGEVYNEQFF. The CDR3 coding sequence is TGCAGCGTTGACAGGGGAGAAGTCTACAATGAGCAGTTCTTC.

The V and J genes are TRBV14 and TRBJ2-7; the D is unclear. V was shortened by 4 bases and J by 0 bases, with 4 bases between the two germline ends. Germline values: CDR1 SGHDN, CDR2 FVKESK. The CDR3 totals 12 residues. The CDR3 sequence is CASSPASYEQYF. CDR3 sequence (DNA): TGTGCCAGCAGCCCGGCCTCCTACGAGCAGTACTTC.